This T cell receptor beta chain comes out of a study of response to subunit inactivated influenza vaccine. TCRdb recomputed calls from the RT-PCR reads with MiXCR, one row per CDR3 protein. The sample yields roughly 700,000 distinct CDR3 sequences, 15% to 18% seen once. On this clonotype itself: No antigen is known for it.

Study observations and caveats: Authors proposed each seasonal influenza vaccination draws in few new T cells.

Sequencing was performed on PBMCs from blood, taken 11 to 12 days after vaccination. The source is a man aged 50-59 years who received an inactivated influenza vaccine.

The CDR3 loop is CASSQVLSRGFGAFF. For the CDR3, the DNA is TGTGCCAGCAGCCAAGTTCTCTCTAGGGGTTTCGGAGCTTTCTTT. V is TRBV3-1 and J is TRBJ1-1, with D possibly matching TRBD1 (5 bases). This CDR3 is 15 amino acids long. V lost 1 base, J lost 10 bases, and 19 bases lay in between. The germline V gene has CDR1 LGHDT and CDR2 YNNKEL (reference sequence). The full variable domain, rest sourced from reference TRBV3-1 and TRBJ1-1, is DTAVSQTPKYLVTQMGNDKSIKCEQNLGHDTMYWYKQDSKKFLKIMFSYNNKELIINETVPNRFSPKSPDKAHLNLHINSLELGDSAVYFCASSQVLSRGFGAFFGQGTRLTVV.